This T cell receptor beta chain was captured in a study of shared clonotypes between healthy human individuals. Findings and caveats of the study: It was only blood that was sampled, and tissue repertoires likely differ.

Germline V lookup: CDR1 GTSNPN, CDR2 SVGIG (reference sequence). This CDR3 has 15 residues. V was trimmed by 2 bases and J by 0 bases, leaving 10 bases between them. A remark on this clone: Its antigen is not identified.

A deep-level run was used for the assay. Splitting of each subset's genomic DNA was done evenly across several immunoSEQ plates. Using immunoSEQ multiplex PCR, the repertoire was profiled, and TCRdb retains in-frame clones only, with some absent. The sample includes about 2.4 million clones, about 92% of them seen just once. This clonotype originated in a man aged 18 to 29 in good health. The sequenced sample was naive CD4+ T cells sorted from blood. Documented subset: CD45RA+ positively selected. The rearrangement uses TRBV30 and TRBJ1-4, with no clear D. The CDR3 coding sequence is TGTGCCTGGAGTACTGGGCCAGCAACTAATGAAAAACTGTTTTTT. It yields the protein CAWSTGPATNEKLFF.